Below are 27 T cell receptor beta chains sequenced from a single sample in a study of blood T cells in healthy people across ages. A second PCR, run for roughly 7 to 11 cycles, used a sample-barcoded 5' primer plus a J-beta primer mix. TCRdb recomputed calls from the 5' RACE reads with MiXCR, one row per CDR3 protein. The sample lists 600,000 or so distinct CDR3 sequences; approximately 30% were seen once. Sequencing used blood. These receptors all stem from a woman older than 75 in good health.

This clonotype appeared many times. This rearrangement joins TRBV6-6 to TRBJ2-1, with 9 bases aligning to TRBD1. The trim removed 0 bases at V and 5 bases at J, leaving 5 bases unmatched. The CDR3 spans 16 residues. The germline gives CDR1 MNHNY, CDR2 SVGAGI (reference sequence). CDR3 coding DNA: TGTGCCAGCAGTTACTCTGGACAGGGGACCCACAATGAGCAGTTCTTC. Protein sequence: CASSYSGQGTHNEQFF.

The chain uses TRBV20-1 and TRBJ2-1; D is unresolved. The V end was cut by 1 base, the J end by 7 bases, with 5 bases between. The germline V gene has CDR1 DFQATT and CDR2 SNEGSKA (reference sequence). The CDR3 runs 11 residues. The CDR3, as DNA: TGCAGTGCTAGAGTGGGGAATGAGCAGTTCTTC. This translates into CSARVGNEQFF.

This clonotype was detected many times. This chain links TRBV6-5 with TRBJ2-7; 9 bases agree with TRBD1. Germline CDR1 MNHEY, CDR2 SVGAGI. The CDR3 is made up of 13 amino acids. The ends lost 5 bases at V and 5 bases at J; junction bases unmatched: 4. CDR3 nucleotides: TGTGCCAGCAGTGACAGGGGGAAGAACGAGCAGTACTTC. As protein: CASSDRGKNEQYF.

The rearrangement joins TRBV12-3 or TRBV12-4 to TRBJ2-7, with D perhaps TRBD2 (6 bases). Trimming shortened V by 5 bases and J by 1 base, and 15 bases separated the two germline ends. This CDR3 is 15 amino acids long. In DNA form, the CDR3 reads TGTGCCAGCAGTCCGCGGCGGGGCGGATCCTACGAGCAGTACTTC. Translating gives CASSPRRGGSYEQYF.

This chain joins TRBV5-1 and TRBJ1-4, with 8 bases lining up with TRBD1. V lost 0 bases to trimming and J lost 7 bases; unmatched junction nucleotides: 5. The CDR3 covers 15 residues. The germline V gene has CDR1 SGHRS and CDR2 YFSETQ. The CDR3 DNA follows: TGCGCCAGCAGCTTGGTTCCAGGGGGCAGTGAAAAACTGTTTTTT. Protein product: CASSLVPGGSEKLFF.

This clonotype came up many times. A much larger clonotype is one base distant, so this may be a read error. The V and J genes are TRBV20-1 and TRBJ2-5, with 7 bases that match TRBD2. V was pared by 3 bases and J by 5 bases, with 12 bases of the junction left unmatched. CDR3 size: 15 residues. The germline V gene has CDR1 DFQATT and CDR2 SNEGSKA (reference sequence). CDR3 DNA sequence: TGCAGTGCTAGTCCCGGGGGGTCGCTTCGGGAGACCCAGTACTTC. This sequence encodes CSASPGGSLRETQYF.

This clonotype was seen at least ten times. The chain joins TRBV20-1 to TRBJ2-3, with D possibly being TRBD2 (6 bases). This CDR3 has 14 residues. From germline, CDR1 is DFQATT and CDR2 SNEGSKA (reference sequence). V lost 3 bases, J lost 2 bases, and 12 bases lay in between. The CDR3 is CSASGGSITDTQYF. The CDR3 DNA reads TGCAGTGCTAGTGGGGGGTCCATCACAGATACGCAGTATTTT.

This clonotype has ten or more counts. The chain couples TRBV20-1 to TRBJ1-2, with D unresolved. The V gene lost 2 bases and the J gene lost 5 bases, with 9 bases spanning the gap. Germline CDR1 DFQATT, CDR2 SNEGSKA (reference sequence). The CDR3 extends over 12 amino acids. CDR3 residues: CSARTPSYGYTF. The CDR3 coding sequence is TGCAGTGCTAGAACACCCAGTTATGGCTACACCTTC.

Details on this clonotype: This could be a read error, since a much larger clone is one nucleotide away. The CDR3 loop is CSGEWGAQTQYF. DNA for the CDR3: TGCAGCGGTGAATGGGGGGCCCAGACCCAGTACTTC. The V call is TRBV29-1, the J call TRBJ2-5; D is possibly TRBD1 or TRBD2 (6 bases each). The CDR3 loop spans 12 amino acids. The germline V gene encodes CDR1 SQVTM and CDR2 ANQGSEA.

With regard to this clonotype: A read error may be the cause here, since a much bigger clone is one base away. The gene calls are TRBV7-3 and TRBJ2-1; D might be TRBD1 or TRBD2, each matching 7 bases. The CDR3 has 14 amino acids. Germline values: CDR1 SGHTA, CDR2 FQGTGA. Trimming stripped 4 bases from V and 8 bases from J, with 15 bases between. CDR3 protein: CASSWQGGVDEQFF. Here the CDR3 DNA reads TGTGCCAGCAGCTGGCAGGGGGGGGTGGATGAGCAGTTCTTC.

The table lists this clonotype with many counts. The chain joins TRBV4-3 to TRBJ2-1, with TRBD2 as a possible D gene (7 bases). The ends were cut back, 0 bases at V and 3 bases at J, with 12 bases in the middle. This CDR3 comprises 16 residues. Germline values: CDR1 LGHNA, CDR2 YSLEER. CDR3 sequence: CASSQDGRGRYNEQFF. The CDR3 DNA sequence: TGCGCCAGCAGCCAAGATGGGCGGGGGCGCTACAATGAGCAGTTCTTC.

This clonotype appeared many times. This chain uses TRBV7-2 with TRBJ1-1; D is uncertain. Germline CDR1 reads SGHTA; CDR2 reads FQGNSA. This CDR3 has 12 amino acids. Trimming stripped 4 bases from V and 3 bases from J, with 6 bases between. The CDR3 protein is CASSSYHTEAFF. The CDR3 bases are TGTGCCAGCAGCTCCTATCACACTGAAGCTTTCTTT.

This chain connects TRBV7-9 to TRBJ2-5, with D unresolved. The CDR3 has 11 residues. With 4 bases removed from V and 11 bases from J, the gap between germline ends came to 11 bases. Looked up from germline, CDR1 is SEHNR and CDR2 is FQNEAQ (reference sequence). In DNA, the CDR3 is TGTGCCAGCAGCTCGGACCTAGAGCAGTACTTC. It yields the protein CASSSDLEQYF. The full variable domain, completed using reference TRBV7-9 and TRBJ2-5, is DTGVSQNPRHKITKRGQNVTFRCDPISEHNRLYWYRQTLGQGPEFLTYFQNEAQLEKSRLLSDRFSAERPKGSFSTLEIQRTEQGDSAMYLCASSSDLEQYFGPGTRLLVL.

This clonotype has more than one count but fewer than ten. The chain is built from TRBV12-3 or TRBV12-4 and TRBJ1-5; D might be TRBD1 (5 bases). Trimming took 6 bases from V and 8 from J, leaving 14 bases between them. There are 13 residues in the CDR3. The CDR3 bases are TGTGCCAGCAGACTCTCTGGGGGGGAGCCCCAGCATTTT. It is translated as CASRLSGGEPQHF.

This clonotype was counted ten times or more. This rearrangement joins TRBV5-5 to TRBJ1-5, with D possibly being TRBD1 (6 bases). There are 15 residues in the CDR3. Trimming stripped 0 bases from V and 3 bases from J, with 10 bases between. From germline, CDR1 is SGHKS and CDR2 YYEKEE (reference sequence). CDR3 in amino acids: CASSLGSGVNQPQHF. The CDR3 DNA sequence: TGTGCCAGCAGCTTGGGTTCAGGGGTCAATCAGCCCCAGCATTTT.

This chain links TRBV3-1 with TRBJ2-1, with 8 bases identical to TRBD1. The CDR3 is 13 amino acids. The V segment lost 9 bases and the J segment 8 bases; nucleotides outside the gene matches: 9. Per the germline V gene, CDR1 is LGHDT and CDR2 is YNNKEL (reference sequence). The CDR3 nucleotides are TGTGCCAGTTCGAGGACAGGGCCCTATGAGCAGTTCTTC. This gives the protein CASSRTGPYEQFF.

Of note for this clonotype: A read error may be the cause here, since a much bigger clone is one base away. The chain joins TRBV28 to TRBJ2-7; 8 bases align to TRBD2. The V gene end was trimmed by 3 bases and the J gene end by 0 bases; junction bases not matched to a gene: 4. The CDR3 is 15 amino acids. The V gene's germline CDR1 is MDHEN and CDR2 SYDVKM. The CDR3 DNA reads as TGTGCCAGCAGTTTCGAGCGGGGGCACTCCTACGAGCAGTACTTC. Translated: CASSFERGHSYEQYF.

This clonotype was detected ten times or more. The chain links TRBV20-1 to TRBJ2-5, with D unresolved. Germline CDR1 DFQATT, CDR2 SNEGSKA (reference sequence). Between the trimmed V and J ends, which lost 0 bases and 0 bases, there was a span of 5 bases. The length of the CDR3 is 13 residues. The CDR3 DNA sequence: TGCAGTGCTAGAGAACCGAACCAAGAGACCCAGTACTTC. Protein: CSAREPNQETQYF.

This clonotype was seen ten or more times. The V call is TRBV4-1, the J call TRBJ1-1; D may be TRBD1 (6 bases). The CDR3 consists of 14 residues. Germline values: CDR1 MGHRA, CDR2 YSYEKL. Deletions cut 1 base from V and 7 bases from J, with 13 bases between. The DNA for the CDR3 is TGCGCCAGCAGCCAAGGGGTGCAACAGGGTGAAGCTTTCTTT. Its translation is CASSQGVQQGEAFF.

The chain carries TRBV24-1 and TRBJ2-1; TRBD2 is a possible D gene (6 bases). CDR3 length: 13 amino acids. Trimming shortened V by 3 bases and J by 10 bases, and 12 bases separated the two germline ends. Germline loops: CDR1 KGHDR, CDR2 SFDVKD. The CDR3 DNA sequence: TGTGCCACCAGTGATGGAGGGTACGACGAGCAGTTCTTC. Translation: CATSDGGYDEQFF.

The rearrangement links TRBV12-3 or TRBV12-4 to TRBJ1-5, with a possible D match to TRBD1 (5 bases). V gave up 6 bases and J gave up 2 bases, with 17 bases separating them. This CDR3 is 16 amino acids long. The CDR3 sequence: CASRQGASGGNQPQHF. CDR3 bases: TGTGCCAGCAGACAAGGGGCCTCCGGGGGCAATCAGCCCCAGCATTTT.

In its sample, this clonotype was seen many times. The V call is TRBV5-1, the J call TRBJ2-3; no reliable D call. Germline V lookup: CDR1 SGHRS, CDR2 YFSETQ. This CDR3 is 15 amino acids long. V was cut by 2 bases and J by 0 bases, with 10 bases left in between. The chain's CDR3 is CASSLYTASTDTQYF. For the CDR3, the DNA is TGCGCCAGCAGCTTATATACGGCCAGCACAGATACGCAGTATTTT.

Concerning this clonotype itself: One base away lies a much larger clone, so this may be a sequencing read error. The chain has TRBV20-1 and TRBJ2-1, with a weak D call TRBD2 (6 bases). The V gene's germline CDR1 is DFQATT and CDR2 SNEGSKA (reference sequence). This CDR3 has 12 residues. Trimming cost V 3 bases and J 13 bases, with 16 bases left between them. Here the CDR3 DNA reads TGCAGTGCTAGGAGAGGCGGGGAGACCCAGTTCTTC. This encodes CSARRGGETQFF.

As concerns this clonotype: A much larger clonotype is one base distant, so this may be a read error. The chain combines TRBV7-9 with TRBJ2-6, with 7 positions matching TRBD1. This CDR3 has 17 amino acids. Germline values: CDR1 SEHNR, CDR2 FQNEAQ (reference sequence). The chain's CDR3 is CGSSLEGAVRGANVLTF. CDR3 coding DNA: TGTGGCAGCAGCTTAGAGGGGGCCGTACGTGGGGCCAACGTCCTGACTTTC.

This sequence joins TRBV6-2 or TRBV6-3 and TRBJ1-5; D perhaps matches TRBD1 (5 bases). Per the germline V gene, CDR1 is MNHEY and CDR2 is SVGEGT. V was shortened by 5 bases and J by 2 bases, with 13 bases between the two germline ends. The CDR3 sequence is 15 residues long. The DNA of the CDR3 is TGTGCCAGCAGTCGTCGGGGAGGGGGCAATCAGCCCCAGCATTTT. This translates into CASSRRGGGNQPQHF.

This clonotype was seen repeatedly, ten times or more. The CDR3 DNA follows: TGCAGTGCCACGGACGGCTATGGCTACACCTTC. This translates into CSATDGYGYTF. This chain links TRBV20-1 with TRBJ1-2; D uncertain. The CDR3 spans 11 residues. The germline V and J ends were trimmed by 6 bases and 4 bases, with 9 bases remaining between them. Germline CDR1 reads DFQATT; CDR2 reads SNEGSKA (reference sequence).

The J gene is TRBJ1-5, the V gene TRBV7-8, with 9 bases identical to TRBD1. CDR1 SGHVS and CDR2 FQNEAQ come from the germline V gene. The CDR3 runs 14 residues. V lost 6 bases, J lost 7 bases, and 7 bases stayed unmatched. The CDR3, as DNA: TGTGCCAGCAGGGCGGACAGGGGAGTGCAGCCCCAGCATTTT. Translation: CASRADRGVQPQHF.